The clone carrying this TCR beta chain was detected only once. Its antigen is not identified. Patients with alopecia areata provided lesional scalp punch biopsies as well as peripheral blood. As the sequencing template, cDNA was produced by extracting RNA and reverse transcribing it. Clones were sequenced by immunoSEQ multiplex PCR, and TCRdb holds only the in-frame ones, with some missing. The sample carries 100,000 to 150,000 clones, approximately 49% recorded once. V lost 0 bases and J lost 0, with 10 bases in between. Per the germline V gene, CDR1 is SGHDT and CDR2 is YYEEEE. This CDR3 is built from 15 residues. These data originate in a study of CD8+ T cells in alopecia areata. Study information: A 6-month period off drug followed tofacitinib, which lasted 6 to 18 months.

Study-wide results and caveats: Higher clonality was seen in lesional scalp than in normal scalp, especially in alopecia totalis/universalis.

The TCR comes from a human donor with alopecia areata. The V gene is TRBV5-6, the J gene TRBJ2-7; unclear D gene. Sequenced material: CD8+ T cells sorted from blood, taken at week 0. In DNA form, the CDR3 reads TGTGCCAGCAGCTTGGCTGGCGAGAGCTCCTACGAGCAGTACTTC. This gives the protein CASSLAGESSYEQYF.